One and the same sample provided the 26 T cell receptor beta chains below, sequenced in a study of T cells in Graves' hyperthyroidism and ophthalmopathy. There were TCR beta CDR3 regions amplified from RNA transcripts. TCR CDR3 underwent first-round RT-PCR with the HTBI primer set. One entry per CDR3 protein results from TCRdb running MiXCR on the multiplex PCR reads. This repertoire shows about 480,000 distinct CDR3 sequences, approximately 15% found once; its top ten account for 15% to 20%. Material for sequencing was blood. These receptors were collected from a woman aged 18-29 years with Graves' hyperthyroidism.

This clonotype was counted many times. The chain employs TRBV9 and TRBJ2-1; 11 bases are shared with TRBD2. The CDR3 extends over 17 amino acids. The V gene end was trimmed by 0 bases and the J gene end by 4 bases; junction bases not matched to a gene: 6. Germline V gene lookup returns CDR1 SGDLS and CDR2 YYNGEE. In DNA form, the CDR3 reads TGTGCCAGCAGCGTAGGATGGACTAGCGGGCAATACAATGAGCAGTTCTTC. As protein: CASSVGWTSGQYNEQFF.

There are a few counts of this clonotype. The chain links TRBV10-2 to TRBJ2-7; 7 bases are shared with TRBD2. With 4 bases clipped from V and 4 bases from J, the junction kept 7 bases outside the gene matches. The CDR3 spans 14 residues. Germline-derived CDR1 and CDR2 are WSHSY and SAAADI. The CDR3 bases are TGCGCCAGCAGTGGGACTAGGGATCCTTACGAGCAGTACGTC. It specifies CASSGTRDPYEQYV.

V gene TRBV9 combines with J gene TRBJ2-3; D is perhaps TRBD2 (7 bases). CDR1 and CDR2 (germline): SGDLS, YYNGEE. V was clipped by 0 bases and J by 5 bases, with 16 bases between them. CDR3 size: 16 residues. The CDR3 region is CASSVVGGGGVDTQYF. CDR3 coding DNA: TGTGCCAGCAGCGTAGTCGGGGGAGGGGGGGTAGATACGCAGTATTTT.

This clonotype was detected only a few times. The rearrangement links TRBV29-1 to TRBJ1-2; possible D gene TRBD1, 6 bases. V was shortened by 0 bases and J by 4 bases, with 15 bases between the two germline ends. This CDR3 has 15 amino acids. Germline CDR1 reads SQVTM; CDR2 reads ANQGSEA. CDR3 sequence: CSVEEQGTKLYGYTF. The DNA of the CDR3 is TGCAGCGTTGAAGAGCAGGGGACAAAACTCTATGGCTACACCTTC.

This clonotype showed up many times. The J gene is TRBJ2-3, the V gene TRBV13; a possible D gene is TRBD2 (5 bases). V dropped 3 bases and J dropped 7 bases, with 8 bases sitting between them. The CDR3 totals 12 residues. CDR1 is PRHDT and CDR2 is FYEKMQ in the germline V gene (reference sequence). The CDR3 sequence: CASSFASYTQYF. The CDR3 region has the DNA TGTGCCAGCAGCTTCGCTAGCTATACGCAGTATTTT. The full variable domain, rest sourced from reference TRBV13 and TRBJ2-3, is AAGVIQSPRHLIKEKRETATLKCYPIPRHDTVYWYQQGPGQDPQFLISFYEKMQSDKGSIPDRFSAQQFSDYHSELNMSSLELGDSALYFCASSFASYTQYFGPGTRLTVL.

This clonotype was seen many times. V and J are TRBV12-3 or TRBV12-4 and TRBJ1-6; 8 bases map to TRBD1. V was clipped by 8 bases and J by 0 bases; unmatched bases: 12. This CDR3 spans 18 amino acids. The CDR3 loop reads CASRVGQGHSSYNSPLHF. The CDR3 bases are TGTGCCAGCCGCGTTGGACAGGGTCATAGCTCCTATAATTCACCCCTCCACTTT.

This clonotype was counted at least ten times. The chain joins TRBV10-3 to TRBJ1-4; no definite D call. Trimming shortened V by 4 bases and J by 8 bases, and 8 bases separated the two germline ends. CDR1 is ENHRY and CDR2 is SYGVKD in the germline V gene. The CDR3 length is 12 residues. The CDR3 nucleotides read TGTGCCATCAGTGGGCCGCACGAAAAACTGTTTTTT. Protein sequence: CAISGPHEKLFF.

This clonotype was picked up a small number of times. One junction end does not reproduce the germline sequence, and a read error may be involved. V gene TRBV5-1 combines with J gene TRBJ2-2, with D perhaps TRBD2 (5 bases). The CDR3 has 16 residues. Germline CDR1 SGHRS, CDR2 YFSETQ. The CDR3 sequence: CVSSLLSGSNTGELFF. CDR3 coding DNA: TGTGTCAGCAGCTTGTTAAGCGGATCGAACACCGGGGAGCTGTTTTTT.

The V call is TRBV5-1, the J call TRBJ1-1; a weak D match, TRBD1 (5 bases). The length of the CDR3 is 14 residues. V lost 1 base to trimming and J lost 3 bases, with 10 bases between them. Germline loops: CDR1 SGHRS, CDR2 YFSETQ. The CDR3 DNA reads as TGCGCCAGCAGCTTGTGGGGCACCGACACTGAAGCTTTCTTT. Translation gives CASSLWGTDTEAFF.

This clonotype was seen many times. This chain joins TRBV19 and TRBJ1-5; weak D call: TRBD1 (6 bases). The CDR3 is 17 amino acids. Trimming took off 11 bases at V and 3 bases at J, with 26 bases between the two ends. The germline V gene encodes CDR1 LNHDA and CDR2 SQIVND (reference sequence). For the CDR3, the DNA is TGTGCCGCCCAAAGGAGGGGGGACGATGTTGTCAATCAGCCCCAGCATTTT. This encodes CAAQRRGDDVVNQPQHF.

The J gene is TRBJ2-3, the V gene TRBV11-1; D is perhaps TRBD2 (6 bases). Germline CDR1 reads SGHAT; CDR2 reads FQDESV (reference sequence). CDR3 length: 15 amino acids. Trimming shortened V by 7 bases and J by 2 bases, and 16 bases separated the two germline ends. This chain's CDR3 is CASTLSGVVTDTQYF. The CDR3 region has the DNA TGTGCCAGCACCCTGTCGGGGGTAGTCACAGATACGCAGTATTTT.

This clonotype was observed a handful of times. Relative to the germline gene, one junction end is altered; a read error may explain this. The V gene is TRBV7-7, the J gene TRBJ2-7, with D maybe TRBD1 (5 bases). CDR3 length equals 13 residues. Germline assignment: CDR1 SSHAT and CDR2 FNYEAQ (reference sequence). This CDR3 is CASSFGAAYEQYF. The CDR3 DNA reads TGTGCTAGCAGCTTTGGGGCGGCTTACGAGCAGTACTTC.

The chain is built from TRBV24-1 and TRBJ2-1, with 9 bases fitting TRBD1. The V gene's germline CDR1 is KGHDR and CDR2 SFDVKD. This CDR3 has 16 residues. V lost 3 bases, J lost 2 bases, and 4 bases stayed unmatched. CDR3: CATSDAGTGTYNEQFF. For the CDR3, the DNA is TGTGCCACCAGTGATGCCGGGACAGGGACCTACAATGAGCAGTTCTTC.

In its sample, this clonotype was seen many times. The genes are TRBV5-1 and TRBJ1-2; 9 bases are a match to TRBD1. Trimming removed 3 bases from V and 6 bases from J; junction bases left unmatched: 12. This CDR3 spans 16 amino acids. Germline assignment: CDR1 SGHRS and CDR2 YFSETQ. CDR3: CASSSGQGGVQDGYTF. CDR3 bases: TGCGCCAGCAGCTCGGGACAGGGTGGAGTACAGGATGGCTACACCTTC.

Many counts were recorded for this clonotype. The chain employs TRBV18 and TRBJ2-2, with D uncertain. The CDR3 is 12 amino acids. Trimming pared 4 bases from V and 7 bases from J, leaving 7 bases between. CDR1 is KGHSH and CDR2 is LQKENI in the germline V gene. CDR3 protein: CASSRPGGELFF. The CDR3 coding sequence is TGTGCCAGCTCACGGCCTGGCGGGGAGCTGTTTTTT.

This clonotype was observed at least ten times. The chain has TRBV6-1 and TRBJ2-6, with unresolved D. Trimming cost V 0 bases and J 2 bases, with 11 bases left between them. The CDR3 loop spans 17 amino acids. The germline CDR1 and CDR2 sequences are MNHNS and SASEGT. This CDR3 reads CASSEAMSTPGANVLTF. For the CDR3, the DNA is TGTGCCAGCAGTGAAGCGATGTCTACTCCTGGGGCCAACGTCCTGACTTTC.

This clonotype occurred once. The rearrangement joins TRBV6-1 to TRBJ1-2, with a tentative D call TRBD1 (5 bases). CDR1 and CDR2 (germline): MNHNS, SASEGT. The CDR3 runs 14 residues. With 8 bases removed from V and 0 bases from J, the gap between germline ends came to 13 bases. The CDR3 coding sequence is TGTGCCAGCGCCCAGGACATCCCTAACTATGGCTACACCTTC. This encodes CASAQDIPNYGYTF.

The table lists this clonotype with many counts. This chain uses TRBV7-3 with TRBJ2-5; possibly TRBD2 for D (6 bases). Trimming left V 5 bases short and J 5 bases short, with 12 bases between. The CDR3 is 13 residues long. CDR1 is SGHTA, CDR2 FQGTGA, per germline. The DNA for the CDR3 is TGTGCCAGCAGCCCTCCGGGAGTTGAGACCCAGTACTTC. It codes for CASSPPGVETQYF.

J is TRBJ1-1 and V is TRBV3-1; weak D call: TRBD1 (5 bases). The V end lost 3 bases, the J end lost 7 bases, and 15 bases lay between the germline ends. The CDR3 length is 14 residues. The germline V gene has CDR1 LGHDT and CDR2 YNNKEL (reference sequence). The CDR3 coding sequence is TGTGCCAGCAGCCAGCTTCCACGACAGCTTGAAGCTTTCTTT. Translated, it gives CASSQLPRQLEAFF.

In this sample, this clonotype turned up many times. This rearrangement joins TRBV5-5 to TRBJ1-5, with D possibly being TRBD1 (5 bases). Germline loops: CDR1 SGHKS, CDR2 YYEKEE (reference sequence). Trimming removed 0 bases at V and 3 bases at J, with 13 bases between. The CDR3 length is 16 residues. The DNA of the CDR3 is TGTGCCAGCAGCTTGGCCCCGGGACGGGTCAATCAGCCCCAGCATTTT. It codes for CASSLAPGRVNQPQHF.

In DNA, the CDR3 is TGTGCCAGCAGCTTAGATGGGCGGGCTTTTAACGTCCTGACTTTC. Protein product: CASSLDGRAFNVLTF. The rearrangement uses TRBV7-8 and TRBJ2-6; possible D gene TRBD2, 5 bases. The CDR3 is made up of 15 amino acids. Trimming took off 1 base at V and 10 bases at J, with 14 bases between the two ends. Germline V CDR1 and CDR2: SGHVS, FQNEAQ.

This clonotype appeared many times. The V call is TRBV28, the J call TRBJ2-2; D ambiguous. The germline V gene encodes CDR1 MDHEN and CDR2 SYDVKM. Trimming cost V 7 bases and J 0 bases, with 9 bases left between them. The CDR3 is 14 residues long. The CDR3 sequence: CASTLESNTGELFF. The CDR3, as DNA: TGTGCCAGCACGCTGGAGTCGAACACCGGGGAGCTGTTTTTT.

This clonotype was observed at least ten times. CDR3 DNA: TGTGCCAGCAAGGGCGAAACCTACGAGCAGTACTTC. Residues: CASKGETYEQYF. The V and J genes are TRBV27 and TRBJ2-7; no reliable D call. This CDR3 has 12 amino acids. Germline values: CDR1 MNHEY, CDR2 SMNVEV (reference sequence). V lost 7 bases, J lost 2 bases, and 9 bases lay in between.

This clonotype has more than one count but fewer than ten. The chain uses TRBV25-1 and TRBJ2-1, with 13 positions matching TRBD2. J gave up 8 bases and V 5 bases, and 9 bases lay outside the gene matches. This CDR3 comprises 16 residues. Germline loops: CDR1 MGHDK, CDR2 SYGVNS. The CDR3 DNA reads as TGTGCCAGCAGTTTTCGACTAGCGGGAGGAGGGGATGAGCAGTTCTTC. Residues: CASSFRLAGGGDEQFF.

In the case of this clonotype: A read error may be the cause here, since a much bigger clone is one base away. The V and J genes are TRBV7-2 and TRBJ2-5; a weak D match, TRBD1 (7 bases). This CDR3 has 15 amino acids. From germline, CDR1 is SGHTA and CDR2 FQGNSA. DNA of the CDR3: TGTGTCAGCAGCTCCGACAGGGAGGTCTGGGAGACCCAGTACTTC. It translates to CVSSSDREVWETQYF.

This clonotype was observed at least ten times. The CDR3 is CASSSLAAPTDTQYF. The CDR3 DNA sequence: TGTGCCAGCAGCTCACTAGCGGCTCCCACAGATACGCAGTATTTT. This chain links TRBV13 with TRBJ2-3, with 8 bases lining up with TRBD2. V lost 4 bases, J lost 2 bases, and 5 bases stayed unmatched. The CDR3 sequence is 15 residues long. Germline V lookup: CDR1 PRHDT, CDR2 FYEKMQ (reference sequence).